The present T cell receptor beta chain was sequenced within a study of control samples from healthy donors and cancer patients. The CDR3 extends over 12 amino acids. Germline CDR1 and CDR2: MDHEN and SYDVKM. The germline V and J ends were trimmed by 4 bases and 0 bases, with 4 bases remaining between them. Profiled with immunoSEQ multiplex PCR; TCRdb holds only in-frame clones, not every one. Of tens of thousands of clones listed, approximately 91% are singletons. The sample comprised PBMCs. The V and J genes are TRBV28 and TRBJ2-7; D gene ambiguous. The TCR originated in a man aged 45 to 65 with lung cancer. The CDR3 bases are TGTGCCAGCAGTTCAAGCTCCTACGAGCAGTACTTC. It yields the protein CASSSSSYEQYF.